These 10 T cell receptor beta chains share one sample of origin, sequenced in a study of T cell responses to AZD1222 COVID-19 vaccine. Profiled with immunoSEQ multiplex PCR; TCRdb holds only in-frame clones, not every one. The sample holds approximately 82,000 clones, roughly 90% seen once. This specimen was peripheral blood, taken on day 0 of AZD1222 vaccination. These receptors were obtained from an adult in good health.

The rearrangement links TRBV4-3 to TRBJ1-6, with D unclear. Germline CDR1 LGHNA, CDR2 YSLEER. The CDR3 has 13 amino acids. V lost 2 bases and J lost 11, with 10 bases in between. CDR3 in DNA: TGCGCCAGCAGCCAAAGGGTCGGACCACCCCTCCACTTT. As protein: CASSQRVGPPLHF.

V and J are TRBV5-5 and TRBJ2-3; no definite D call. From germline, CDR1 is SGHKS and CDR2 YYEKEE (reference sequence). Trimming left V 2 bases short and J 1 base short, with 11 bases between. The CDR3 has 15 amino acids. The CDR3 loop reads CASSFYVGGTDTQYF. CDR3 in DNA: TGTGCCAGCAGCTTTTATGTGGGCGGCACAGATACGCAGTATTTT.

The chain has TRBV27 and TRBJ1-5; TRBD1 is a possible D gene (6 bases). From germline, CDR1 is MNHEY and CDR2 SMNVEV (reference sequence). Trimming cost V 0 bases and J 3 bases, with 9 bases left between them. The CDR3 totals 15 residues. The CDR3 coding sequence is TGTGCCAGCAGTTTATCGAGGGGGGCCAATCAGCCCCAGCATTTT. Translated, it gives CASSLSRGANQPQHF.

V usage is TRBV27 and J usage is TRBJ2-1, with 14 bases fitting TRBD2. CDR3 size: 17 residues. Germline loops: CDR1 MNHEY, CDR2 SMNVEV (reference sequence). Losses at the gene ends were 6 bases for V and 4 bases for J; bases not matched to a gene: 8. Written as DNA, the CDR3 is TGTGCCAGCAGCATCCCGGGACTAGCGGGGGCATACAATGAGCAGTTCTTC. Protein product: CASSIPGLAGAYNEQFF.

This clone was detected only a few times. The genes are TRBV6-5 and TRBJ2-7, with D perhaps TRBD2 (7 bases). This CDR3 has 15 residues. The V end lost 7 bases, the J end lost 5 bases, and 21 bases lay between the germline ends. Germline CDR1 MNHEY, CDR2 SVGAGI. Here the CDR3 reads CASNPGRAGADEQYF. The DNA of the CDR3 is TGTGCCAGCAACCCAGGGAGGGCAGGGGCGGACGAGCAGTACTTC.

This rearrangement joins TRBV2 to TRBJ2-7; TRBD1 agrees at 8 bases. After removal of 4 bases from V and 5 bases from J, the junction contained 4 bases not matched to a gene. Germline CDR1 SNHLY, CDR2 FYNNEI. This CDR3 contains 13 residues. CDR3 nucleotide sequence: TGTGCCAGCAGTGTAAGGACAGGGAACGAGCAGTACTTC. As protein: CASSVRTGNEQYF.

The CDR3 loop reads CASSLFGETSYEQYF. The CDR3 DNA sequence: TGCGCCAGCAGCTTGTTTGGGGAGACCTCCTACGAGCAGTACTTC. The chain has TRBV5-1 and TRBJ2-7, with D tentatively TRBD2 (5 bases). The CDR3 extends over 15 amino acids. The germline V gene has CDR1 SGHRS and CDR2 YFSETQ. With 1 base removed from V and 0 bases from J, the gap between germline ends came to 11 bases.

A few counts support this clone. The chain employs TRBV5-8 and TRBJ1-6; D is unclear. V lost 2 bases and J lost 4, with 4 bases in between. CDR1 SGHTS and CDR2 YDEGEE come from the germline V gene. The CDR3 has 13 amino acids. CDR3 region: CASSLRYNSPLHF. As DNA, the CDR3 is TGTGCCAGCAGCTTACGGTATAATTCACCCCTCCACTTT.

The gene calls are TRBV7-2 and TRBJ2-2, with D unclear. The V gene's germline CDR1 is SGHTA and CDR2 FQGNSA. V was trimmed by 3 bases and J by 4 bases, leaving 6 bases between them. The CDR3 covers 13 residues. The CDR3 region is CASSFGPTGELFF. DNA for the CDR3: TGTGCCAGCAGCTTCGGACCCACCGGGGAGCTGTTTTTT.

The rearrangement links TRBV7-2 to TRBJ2-5; D perhaps matches TRBD2 (5 bases). Trimming pared 3 bases from V and 3 bases from J, leaving 11 bases between. This CDR3 has 14 amino acids. Germline assignment: CDR1 SGHTA and CDR2 FQGNSA. The CDR3 DNA follows: TGTGCCAGCAGCTTCGGAAGCGGAGAAGAGACCCAGTACTTC. Protein: CASSFGSGEETQYF.